This record concerns one T cell receptor (beta chain) sequence. Antigen: not known. This sample stems from a study of cytomegalovirus exposure and HLA in healthy donors. Overall study results and limits: Many donors shared some public TCRs, even though most TCR sequences were rare.

CDR3 length: 15 amino acids. The germline gives CDR1 SGHNT, CDR2 YENEEA. J gave up 3 bases and V 6 bases, and 8 bases lay outside the gene matches. Primers included in the PCR were 60 Vbeta and 13 Jbeta primers. Produced via immunoSEQ multiplex PCR; TCRdb's table is partial and in-frame only. The table lists approximately 170,000 clones, about 85% of them singletons, with about 2.7% in the top ten. This TCR derives from a man between 25 and 39 years old in good health and CMV-seropositive. Sequences were obtained from PBMCs. The rearrangement uses TRBV11-3 and TRBJ2-3; 8 bases map to TRBD1. The CDR3 loop is CASRGQGFLTDTQYF. In nucleotides, the CDR3 is TGTGCCAGCAGAGGACAGGGCTTCTTGACAGATACGCAGTATTTT.